Listed below are T cell receptor beta chains from one sample, sequenced in a study of neurological immune-mediated disorders. TCRdb fed the 5' RACE reads into MiXCR, producing one record per CDR3 protein. The data hold approximately 53,000 distinct CDR3 sequences, with about 9.1% observed a single time. Source material: PBMCs. The source is a woman in her thirties or forties in good health. Both conserved end residues are part of each CDR3. Fields, in order: D gene, J gene, clone size, V gene, CDR3 DNA, CDR3 protein. The D gene is left open where the match is weak. Rows give clone size only sometimes, using once, few, many, or a class for an expanded clone.

TRBD1	TRBJ2-3	many	TRBV4-3	TGCGCCAGCAGCCAAGTTGTACTAGGGACAGGCGAGGATACGCAGTATTTT	CASSQVVLGTGEDTQYF
-	TRBJ2-3	many	TRBV24-1	TGTGCCACCAGTGATTTGTCCGATACGCAGTATTTT	CATSDLSDTQYF
-	TRBJ1-1	many	TRBV5-1	TGCGCCAGCAGCTCAGACTACCTTGGCACTGAAGCTTTCTTT	CASSSDYLGTEAFF
TRBD1	TRBJ2-7	many	TRBV7-3	TGTGCCAGCAGCTCTGGGGACAGGGTCGAGCAGTACTTC	CASSSGDRVEQYF
-	TRBJ1-1	many	TRBV5-1	TGCGCCAGCAGCTTGGGAGCCGGGTTGGAAGAAGCTTTCTTT	CASSLGAGLEEAFF
-	TRBJ1-1	many	TRBV3-1	TGTGCCAGCAGCCCATGGAGGGCGAACACTGAAGCTTTCTTT	CASSPWRANTEAFF
-	TRBJ2-1	many	TRBV24-1	TGTGCCACCAGTGCCAGCGGTGCCTCCTACAATGAGCAGTTCTTC	CATSASGASYNEQFF
-	TRBJ1-2	many	TRBV15	TGTGCCACCAGCAGAGATAATCCCCTCGGGCATATCTATGGCTACACCTTC	CATSRDNPLGHIYGYTF
-	TRBJ2-7	many	TRBV10-3	TGTGCCATCCAAGACGGGACGGGGCCCTACGAGCAGTACTTC	CAIQDGTGPYEQYF
-	TRBJ1-1	-	TRBV5-5	TGTGCCAGCAGCTTGTCTGCATACAGAACGAACACTGAAGCTTTCTTT	CASSLSAYRTNTEAFF
TRBD1	TRBJ2-5	many	TRBV25-1	TGTGCCAGCAGTGAACGGACAGGGGTGCAGACCCAGTACTTC	CASSERTGVQTQYF
-	TRBJ1-1	many	TRBV5-1	TGCGCCAGCAGGATCGCGGCCGGCGCGAACACTGAAGCTTTCTTT	CASRIAAGANTEAFF
-	TRBJ1-1	many	TRBV6-2/TRBV6-3	TGTGCCAGCAGTTACTCGGCGGGGTTGAGCACTGAAGCTTTCTTT	CASSYSAGLSTEAFF
TRBD1	TRBJ1-1	-	TRBV12-3/TRBV12-4	TGTGCCAGCAGCCACAGGGGTCACACTGAAGCTTTCTTT	CASSHRGHTEAFF
-	TRBJ2-7	many	TRBV6-1	TGTGCCAGCAGCCGGGACCACTACGAGCAGTACTTC	CASSRDHYEQYF
-	TRBJ2-2	many	TRBV6-4	TGTGCCAGCAGTGACCACAGTGACACCGGGGAGCTGTTTTTT	CASSDHSDTGELFF
-	TRBJ2-6	many	TRBV7-2	TGTGCCAGCAGCTTAGCCCACTTCTCTGGGGCCAACGTCCTGACTTTC	CASSLAHFSGANVLTF
TRBD1	TRBJ2-3	many	TRBV20-1	TGCAGTGCTAGTGGGGACAGGGGTTTTGGAGATACGCAGTATTTT	CSASGDRGFGDTQYF
TRBD2	TRBJ2-3	many	TRBV7-2	TGTGCCAGCAGCTGGGGGGGGGGCACAGATACGCAGTATTTT	CASSWGGGTDTQYF
TRBD2	TRBJ2-7	many	TRBV7-2	TGTGCCAGCAGCTTGGACGGGACTAGCGGGATATACGAGCAGTACTTC	CASSLDGTSGIYEQYF
TRBD1	TRBJ1-5	many	TRBV6-2/TRBV6-3	TGTGCCAGCAGTCGGGGAATCCGGGACAGGGGGCATTTT	CASSRGIRDRGHF
TRBD2	TRBJ2-3	few	TRBV5-8	TGTGCCAGCAGCCTCCTAGCGGGGTTGACAGATACGCAGTATTTT	CASSLLAGLTDTQYF
-	TRBJ1-1	many	TRBV29-1	TGCAGCGTTGAACGACAAACGAACACTGAAGCTTTCTTT	CSVERQTNTEAFF
-	TRBJ1-1	many	TRBV6-2/TRBV6-3	TGTGCCAGCACTCCACCGGGACGCCGGCCCCCTGAAGCTTTCTTT	CASTPPGRRPPEAFF
-	TRBJ1-5	many	TRBV24-1	TGTGCCACCAGTGATTCCCAAATCGACCAGCCCCAGCATTTT	CATSDSQIDQPQHF
-	TRBJ2-2	many	TRBV27	TGTGCCAGCCGATTGTCCTGGAACACCGGGGAGCTGTTTTTT	CASRLSWNTGELFF
-	TRBJ2-5	many	TRBV7-2	TGTGCCAGCAGCTCAGGGCCCGGAGAGACCCAGTACTTC	CASSSGPGETQYF
-	TRBJ1-1	many	TRBV4-3	TGCGCCAGCAGCCAAGCGGGGGGGCTGGCTTTCTTT	CASSQAGGLAFF
-	TRBJ1-6	many	TRBV6-1	TGTGCCAGCAGTGAACAGGGCCCTAACTCACCCCTCCACTTT	CASSEQGPNSPLHF
-	TRBJ1-1	many	TRBV5-1	TGCGCCAGTACAGACCCCGGGGTCGGCAACACTGAAGCTTTCTTT	CASTDPGVGNTEAFF
TRBD1	TRBJ2-2	-	TRBV6-6	TGTGCCAGCAGTTCTACCGGGAAAGGGGGCCCCGGGGAGCTATTTTTT	CASSSTGKGGPGELFF
-	TRBJ2-2	many	TRBV7-2	TGTGCCAGCAGCTCCGACACGAACACCGGGGAGCTGTTTTTT	CASSSDTNTGELFF
-	TRBJ2-2	many	TRBV6-1	TGTGCCAGCAGTGAAGCGCAGGGGTGGGAGCTGTTTTTT	CASSEAQGWELFF
-	TRBJ2-2	many	TRBV15	TGTGCCACCAGCCGGGGCCGGAACACCGGGGAGCTGTTTTTT	CATSRGRNTGELFF
TRBD2	TRBJ2-1	many	TRBV5-1	TGCGCCAGCAACCTAGCGGGAGATTACAATGAGCAGTTCTTC	CASNLAGDYNEQFF
-	TRBJ1-1	-	TRBV5-6	TGTGCCAGCAGCTTGTGGGGGAGGGTTGCTGAAGCTTTCTTT	CASSLWGRVAEAFF
-	TRBJ2-7	many	TRBV2	TGTGCCAGCAGTCAAGGGCTTTCCGTGGAGCAGTACTTC	CASSQGLSVEQYF
-	TRBJ1-1	many	TRBV5-6	TGTGCCAGCAGCTTGGGGGGTGGGAGAAACACTGAAGCTTTCTTT	CASSLGGGRNTEAFF
-	TRBJ2-1	once	TRBV7-2	TGTGCTATCAGCCCATACCCCGCACAAGCTTTTCCCTACAATGAGCAGTTCTTC	CAISPYPAQAFPYNEQFF
-	TRBJ1-5	many	TRBV2	TGTGCCAGCACATACGATCGCAATCAGCCCCAGCATTTT	CASTYDRNQPQHF
-	TRBJ1-1	-	TRBV3-1	TGTGCCAGCAGCTTCGACCAGGGAACTGAAGCTTTCTTT	CASSFDQGTEAFF
TRBD1	TRBJ1-5	-	TRBV2	TGTGCCAGCAGGGGGACAGCGAACCATCTGCCACAGCATTTT	CASRGTANHLPQHF
-	TRBJ1-1	many	TRBV7-2	TGTGCCAGCAGCGAGGGGTGGGTGGACACTGAAGCTTTCTTT	CASSEGWVDTEAFF
-	TRBJ2-2	many	TRBV20-1	TGCAGTGCCAACCGAGCGGGTAGCAACACCGGGGAGCTGTTTTTT	CSANRAGSNTGELFF